Listed below are T cell receptor beta chains from one sample, sequenced in a study of shared clonotypes between healthy human individuals. Only in-frame clones appear in the TCRdb table, and some are missing; sequencing was by immunoSEQ multiplex PCR. Of over a million clones listed, around 95% are singletons. Sequencing used naive CD4+ T cells sorted from blood. These receptors all stem from a man aged 25-45 years in good health. The CDR3 runs from the conserved cysteine through the conserved F or W. D genes are given only for firm matches.

CDR3 protein: CASSPPTGGYTEAFF
J gene: TRBJ1-1
CDR3 length: 15
D gene: TRBD1
V gene: TRBV25-1

CDR3 protein: CAISDPQGRGKNYGYTF
J gene: TRBJ1-2
CDR3 length: 17
D gene: NA
V gene: TRBV10-3

CDR3 protein: CASSQGMVPGQVSYEQYF
J gene: TRBJ2-7
CDR3 length: 18
D gene: TRBD1
V gene: TRBV14

CDR3 protein: CASSPRGGSYNEQFF
J gene: TRBJ2-1
CDR3 length: 15
D gene: NA
V gene: TRBV18

CDR3 protein: CASSLGLAYEQYF
J gene: TRBJ2-7
CDR3 length: 13
D gene: TRBD2
V gene: TRBV7-7

CDR3 protein: CASSYPGSYEQYF
J gene: TRBJ2-7
CDR3 length: 13
D gene: NA
V gene: TRBV7-9

CDR3 protein: CASSLRTSGRLDNEQFF
J gene: TRBJ2-1
CDR3 length: 17
D gene: TRBD2
V gene: TRBV5-6

CDR3 protein: CASSVASRGRTDTQYF
J gene: TRBJ2-3
CDR3 length: 16
D gene: TRBD1
V gene: TRBV9

CDR3 protein: CASSLGWLANEKLFF
J gene: TRBJ1-4
CDR3 length: 15
D gene: NA
V gene: TRBV5-1

CDR3 protein: CASSASGGQGRLFF
J gene: TRBJ1-4
CDR3 length: 14
D gene: TRBD1
V gene: TRBV2

CDR3 protein: CASRGTGGVSQPQHF
J gene: TRBJ1-5
CDR3 length: 15
D gene: TRBD1
V gene: TRBV18

CDR3 protein: CASSPVLAHYEQYF
J gene: TRBJ2-7
CDR3 length: 14
D gene: NA
V gene: TRBV18

CDR3 protein: CAIRVRGRGTDTQYF
J gene: TRBJ2-3
CDR3 length: 15
D gene: NA
V gene: TRBV10-3

CDR3 protein: CASSPWTNPNYEQFF
J gene: TRBJ2-1
CDR3 length: 15
D gene: NA
V gene: TRBV18

CDR3 protein: CASSLKGGIYETQYF
J gene: TRBJ2-5
CDR3 length: 15
D gene: NA
V gene: TRBV11-2

CDR3 protein: CASSQDRISYEQYF
J gene: TRBJ2-7
CDR3 length: 14
D gene: NA
V gene: TRBV14

CDR3 protein: CASSDIQGYSNQPQHF
J gene: TRBJ1-5
CDR3 length: 16
D gene: TRBD1
V gene: TRBV2

CDR3 protein: CASTITSGRRYEQYF
J gene: TRBJ2-7
CDR3 length: 15
D gene: TRBD2
V gene: TRBV11-2

CDR3 protein: CASSLVSGAGDLFF
J gene: TRBJ2-1
CDR3 length: 14
D gene: NA
V gene: TRBV7-7

CDR3 protein: CASSNPSGTYEQYF
J gene: TRBJ2-7
CDR3 length: 14
D gene: TRBD2
V gene: TRBV2

CDR3 protein: CSVDAVNYGYTF
J gene: TRBJ1-2
CDR3 length: 12
D gene: NA
V gene: TRBV29-1

CDR3 protein: CSVEAFGTGSYEQYF
J gene: TRBJ2-7
CDR3 length: 15
D gene: NA
V gene: TRBV29-1

CDR3 protein: CASSRGTSGMSGELFF
J gene: TRBJ2-2
CDR3 length: 16
D gene: TRBD2
V gene: TRBV7-7

CDR3 protein: CASSQEGAGAKNIQYF
J gene: TRBJ2-4
CDR3 length: 16
D gene: TRBD1
V gene: TRBV5-5

CDR3 protein: CASSPGQSYEQYF
J gene: TRBJ2-7
CDR3 length: 13
D gene: TRBD1
V gene: TRBV10-2

CDR3 protein: CASSLRHQPRLYEQYF
J gene: TRBJ2-7
CDR3 length: 16
D gene: NA
V gene: TRBV7-2

CDR3 protein: CASSASGTSSEQYF
J gene: TRBJ2-7
CDR3 length: 14
D gene: TRBD2
V gene: TRBV7-9

CDR3 protein: CASSELPNYEQYF
J gene: TRBJ2-7
CDR3 length: 13
D gene: NA
V gene: TRBV25-1

CDR3 protein: CASSLVGQRRLFF
J gene: TRBJ1-4
CDR3 length: 13
D gene: NA
V gene: TRBV5-1

CDR3 protein: CASSRGRFDEQYF
J gene: TRBJ2-7
CDR3 length: 13
D gene: TRBD1
V gene: TRBV6-1

CDR3 protein: CASSPPATNEQFF
J gene: TRBJ2-1
CDR3 length: 13
D gene: NA
V gene: TRBV28

CDR3 protein: CASSLGGSSSYEQYF
J gene: TRBJ2-7
CDR3 length: 15
D gene: NA
V gene: TRBV5-1

CDR3 protein: CASSYIGSANYEQYF
J gene: TRBJ2-7
CDR3 length: 15
D gene: NA
V gene: TRBV6-5

CDR3 protein: CASSSRGRKNIQYF
J gene: TRBJ2-4
CDR3 length: 14
D gene: NA
V gene: TRBV5-8

CDR3 protein: CASTLDRGNTEAFF
J gene: TRBJ1-1
CDR3 length: 14
D gene: TRBD1
V gene: TRBV6-1

CDR3 protein: CASSPLRGALADTQYF
J gene: TRBJ2-3
CDR3 length: 16
D gene: TRBD2
V gene: TRBV18

CDR3 protein: CASSFEQLPEKLFF
J gene: TRBJ1-4
CDR3 length: 14
D gene: NA
V gene: TRBV28

CDR3 protein: CAWRQGGTRGEQFF
J gene: TRBJ2-1
CDR3 length: 14
D gene: NA
V gene: TRBV30

CDR3 protein: CASSPLGASGKSTDTQYF
J gene: TRBJ2-3
CDR3 length: 18
D gene: TRBD2
V gene: TRBV18

CDR3 protein: CASSTETSGRAPDTQYF
J gene: TRBJ2-3
CDR3 length: 17
D gene: TRBD2
V gene: TRBV19

CDR3 protein: CASSDLQGRTDNEQFF
J gene: TRBJ2-1
CDR3 length: 16
D gene: NA
V gene: TRBV25-1

CDR3 protein: CASSYTGTGVNEQYF
J gene: TRBJ2-7
CDR3 length: 15
D gene: TRBD1
V gene: TRBV6-5

CDR3 protein: CASSVGSWGTQYF
J gene: TRBJ2-5
CDR3 length: 13
D gene: NA
V gene: TRBV9

CDR3 protein: CASKKGVTGGTEAFF
J gene: TRBJ1-1
CDR3 length: 15
D gene: TRBD1
V gene: TRBV6-5

CDR3 protein: CATRGGVSKNIQYF
J gene: TRBJ2-4
CDR3 length: 14
D gene: NA
V gene: TRBV15

CDR3 protein: CASSSTHTDTQYF
J gene: TRBJ2-3
CDR3 length: 13
D gene: NA
V gene: TRBV18

CDR3 protein: CASSYRRQETQYF
J gene: TRBJ2-5
CDR3 length: 13
D gene: NA
V gene: TRBV6-5

CDR3 protein: CAWRAGPNEKLFF
J gene: TRBJ1-4
CDR3 length: 13
D gene: NA
V gene: TRBV30

CDR3 protein: CASILGSRAHEQYF
J gene: TRBJ2-7
CDR3 length: 14
D gene: NA
V gene: TRBV6-1

CDR3 protein: CASSLLRGGGATNEKLFF
J gene: TRBJ1-4
CDR3 length: 18
D gene: NA
V gene: TRBV5-6